Listed here are 9 T cell receptor beta chains from one sample, sequenced in a study of beta chain features in type 1 diabetes. Findings and limits, study-wide: Moderate yet significant TCRB CDR3 shortening was seen in Type 1 diabetes patients in all four CD4+ subsets.

These receptors are not linked to any known antigen. The authors reverse transcribed all of the isolated RNA, so sequencing captured expressed TCRB transcripts. The data were produced by immunoSEQ multiplex PCR, yet TCRdb's version contains in-frame clones alone and is incomplete. The table lists about 280,000 clones, about 15% of them singletons. The sequenced sample was naive CD4+ T cells from blood. Receptor source: a man younger than 35 with type 1 diabetes.

This chain uses TRBV27 with TRBJ2-4; D is perhaps TRBD1 (6 bases). The V gene lost 1 base and the J gene lost 5 bases, with 12 bases spanning the gap. Germline values: CDR1 MNHEY, CDR2 SMNVEV (reference sequence). The CDR3 is 15 residues long. In nucleotides, the CDR3 is TGTGCCAGCAGTTTATGGGGCAGGGGAGAAAACATTCAGTACTTC. Protein product: CASSLWGRGENIQYF.

This clone was seen a few times. The V call is TRBV5-6, the J call TRBJ2-1; the match to TRBD2 covers 10 bases. J was trimmed by 4 bases and V by 3 bases; bases with no gene match: 4. The germline V gene encodes CDR1 SGHDT and CDR2 YYEEEE. This CDR3 is built from 15 residues. This chain's CDR3 is CASSSTSGAYNEQFF. For the CDR3, the DNA is TGTGCCAGCAGCTCTACTAGCGGGGCGTACAATGAGCAGTTCTTC.

This clone was recorded a few times. The CDR3 region has the DNA TGTGCCACCAGCAGAGATGGACAGGACTATGGCTACACCTTC. This translates into CATSRDGQDYGYTF. The chain couples TRBV15 to TRBJ1-2, with 7 bases aligning to TRBD1. The germline V gene encodes CDR1 LNHNV and CDR2 YYDKDF (reference sequence). CDR3 length: 14 residues. With 0 bases clipped from V and 3 bases from J, the junction kept 1 base outside the gene matches.

This clone was detected only a few times. The CDR3 DNA is TGTGCCAGCAGCCCACAGGGTTCCTCCGCCGAGCAGTACTTC. Protein: CASSPQGSSAEQYF. The rearrangement joins TRBV7-2 to TRBJ2-7, with D possibly matching TRBD1 (6 bases). V lost 5 bases to trimming and J lost 6 bases, with 17 bases between them. The germline CDR1 and CDR2 sequences are SGHTA and FQGNSA. CDR3 length equals 14 residues.

This clone was picked up a small number of times. This chain links TRBV7-2 with TRBJ2-7; D not certain. CDR1 SGHTA and CDR2 FQGNSA come from the germline V gene. CDR3 length: 12 residues. The V gene lost 5 bases and the J gene lost 9 bases, with 14 bases spanning the gap. The CDR3 DNA sequence: TGTGCCAGCAGCGACCGCGACAATCGGCAGTACTTC. It translates to CASSDRDNRQYF. Looking up the rest from reference TRBV7-2 and TRBJ2-7 gives the full variable domain: GAGVSQSPSNKVTEKGKDVELRCDPISGHTALYWYRQSLGQGLEFLIYFQGNSAPDKSGLPSDRFSAERTGGSVSTLTIQRTQQEDSAVYLCASSDRDNRQYFGPGTRLTVT.

This clone was found a few times. V and J are TRBV7-2 and TRBJ2-3; the match to TRBD1 covers 10 bases. The germline V gene has CDR1 SGHTA and CDR2 FQGNSA. The CDR3 length is 12 residues. V lost 5 bases, J lost 15 bases, and 8 bases stayed unmatched. The chain's CDR3 is CASSPGQGGKYF. The CDR3 coding sequence is TGTGCCAGCAGCCCAGGACAGGGGGGGAAATATTTT.

This clone was detected ten times or more. The V and J genes are TRBV23-1 and TRBJ2-2; D unclear. Being an ORF, TRBV23-1 has a function that is uncertain. V lost 5 bases and J 7 bases, leaving 5 bases between the germline ends. The CDR3 runs to 11 residues. CDR3 coding DNA: TGCGCCAGCAGTATAATCGGGGAGCTGTTTTTT. Amino acid sequence: CASSIIGELFF.

This clone has more than one count but fewer than ten. The rearrangement uses TRBV7-9 and TRBJ2-2, with a weak D call TRBD2 (7 bases). V lost 5 bases to trimming and J lost 1 base, with 14 bases between them. The CDR3 runs to 16 residues. Germline V gene sequence: CDR1 SEHNR, CDR2 FQNEAQ (reference sequence). CDR3 in amino acids: CASSPLGGLNTGELFF. CDR3 DNA sequence: TGTGCCAGCAGCCCCTTGGGGGGGCTGAACACCGGGGAGCTGTTTTTT.

The chain carries TRBV7-9 and TRBJ1-1; the D gene is possibly TRBD1 (5 bases). The germline V and J ends were trimmed by 2 bases and 1 base, with 11 bases remaining between them. The CDR3 is 15 residues long. The V gene's germline CDR1 is SEHNR and CDR2 FQNEAQ (reference sequence). CDR3 loop: CASSLPGGSNTEAFF. The CDR3 DNA is TGTGCCAGCAGCTTACCCGGGGGGTCGAACACTGAAGCTTTCTTT.